The present entry profiles one T cell receptor (beta chain) with its context. This specimen comes from a study of patients and donors after allogeneic stem cell transplantation. The germline V and J ends were trimmed by 0 bases and 0 bases, with 12 bases remaining between them. Germline CDR1 LGHNA, CDR2 YSLEER. The CDR3 sequence is 18 residues long. MiXCR, run by TCRdb on the RT-PCR reads, gives a single entry per CDR3 protein. The repertoire holds roughly 190,000 distinct CDR3 sequences, with around two fifths as singletons. V gene TRBV4-3 combines with J gene TRBJ1-6; possible D gene TRBD1, 6 bases. The sample consisted of blood, either unsorted or a sorted T cell fraction (not recorded which). The source is a human donor who was either an allogeneic HSCT recipient or a stem cell or donor lymphocyte infusion donor (not recorded which). It is not recorded whose cells these are; they may come from a transplant donor. The CDR3 is CASSQDRGHLSYNSPLHF. The CDR3 bases are TGCGCCAGCAGCCAAGATCGGGGACACCTCTCCTATAATTCACCCCTCCACTTT.